The next 14 T cell receptor beta chains were all read from a single sample in a study of high-grade serous ovarian cancer treatment subgroups (dated by TCRdb to the early 2020s). Collection of tumor samples took place before definitive surgery or chemotherapy. Library creation used the immunoSEQ multiplex PCR assay. TCRdb re-hosts the immuneACCESS table, in-frame sequences only. Its copies lack some clones; in the studies checked, an unresolved V gene accounts for under half of them, and the cause for the rest is not known. Here the sample has approximately 40,000 clones; roughly 83% occur a single time. The ten largest clones take up around 3.3% of the sample. Material: tumor tissue. These receptors originate from a human donor with high-grade serous ovarian cancer.

In its sample, this clone was seen a few times. V usage is TRBV27 and J usage is TRBJ1-5; D gene ambiguous. CDR3 length equals 11 residues. Trimming cost V 8 bases and J 4 bases, with 6 bases left between them. From germline, CDR1 is MNHEY and CDR2 SMNVEV (reference sequence). The DNA for the CDR3 is TGTGCCAGCCGGTGGAATCAGCCCCAGCATTTT. Its translation: CASRWNQPQHF.

This rearrangement joins TRBV4-2 to TRBJ2-6; D gene unclear. Germline V CDR1 and CDR2: LGHNA, YNFKEQ. V was trimmed by 4 bases and J by 0 bases, leaving 25 bases between them. There are 21 residues in the CDR3. This CDR3 reads CASSRLQGRSAGVSGANVLTF. The CDR3 bases are TGTGCCAGCAGCCGATTACAAGGCAGGTCTGCTGGGGTCTCTGGGGCCAACGTCCTGACTTTC.

V is TRBV28 and J is TRBJ2-2; D remains unclear. CDR1 MDHEN and CDR2 SYDVKM come from the germline V gene. CDR3 length: 15 residues. V was clipped by 4 bases and J by 6 bases, with 15 bases between them. This CDR3 reads CASSSPGHSAGELFF. CDR3 nucleotide sequence: TGTGCCAGCAGTTCTCCGGGCCACTCCGCCGGGGAGCTGTTTTTT.

The rearrangement uses TRBV18 and TRBJ2-5; D not resolved. V lost 6 bases and J lost 4, with 12 bases in between. The CDR3 is made up of 13 amino acids. CDR1 KGHSH and CDR2 LQKENI come from the germline V gene. In DNA form, the CDR3 reads TGTGCCAGCTCTGAAAGAACAGCAGAGACCCAGTACTTC. This encodes CASSERTAETQYF.

The genes are TRBV5-4 and TRBJ2-2; D is uncertain. Germline CDR1 and CDR2: SGHNT and YYREEE (reference sequence). The CDR3 runs to 16 residues. The ends were cut back, 0 bases at V and 2 bases at J, with 11 bases in the middle. The CDR3 DNA sequence: TGTGCCAGCAGCTTGGCGGTGCGCCCAAACACCGGGGAGCTGTTTTTT. Its protein product is CASSLAVRPNTGELFF.

The CDR3 sequence is CASSYTGQGYGYTF. The CDR3 DNA reads TGTGCCAGCAGCTACACGGGACAGGGGTATGGCTACACCTTC. V is TRBV7-2 and J is TRBJ1-2, with 10 bases that match TRBD1. CDR1 is SGHTA and CDR2 is FQGNSA in the germline V gene. After removal of 4 bases from V and 5 bases from J, the junction contained 4 bases not matched to a gene. The CDR3 runs to 14 residues.

The DNA of the CDR3 is TGTGCCAGCAGCTCCGGGGACAGGGGGGGCGAGACCCAGTACTTC. Protein sequence: CASSSGDRGGETQYF. The chain combines TRBV21-1 with TRBJ2-5; the table's D call of TRBD1 was not tested on the DNA. TRBV21-1 is flagged as a pseudogene. This CDR3 contains 15 residues.

J is TRBJ1-1 and V is TRBV18; D unclear. There are 17 residues in the CDR3. CDR1 KGHSH and CDR2 LQKENI come from the germline V gene. The germline V and J ends were trimmed by 6 bases and 1 base, with 21 bases remaining between them. The CDR3 loop is CASSALGIAAGNTEAFF. The CDR3 coding sequence is TGTGCCAGCTCTGCCCTGGGGATAGCTGCCGGGAACACTGAAGCTTTCTTT.

The gene calls are TRBV7-2 and TRBJ2-1; 13 bases match TRBD2. With V trimmed by 1 base and J by 9 bases, 0 bases remained unmatched. CDR1 SGHTA and CDR2 FQGNSA come from the germline V gene. The CDR3 is 14 residues long. CDR3 region: CASSLGLAGGEQFF. The CDR3 DNA is TGTGCCAGCAGCTTAGGACTAGCGGGAGGTGAGCAGTTCTTC.

The chain is built from TRBV14 and TRBJ2-1; D remains ambiguous. The germline gives CDR1 SGHDN, CDR2 FVKESK. There are 13 residues in the CDR3. The ends were cut back, 0 bases at V and 9 bases at J, with 9 bases in the middle. The CDR3 DNA sequence: TGTGCCAGCAGCCAAGATAGGAGTGGTGAGCAGTTCTTC. Its protein product is CASSQDRSGEQFF.

This chain joins TRBV7-9 and TRBJ2-7; the match to TRBD1 covers 9 bases. The CDR3 is 16 residues long. Germline values: CDR1 SEHNR, CDR2 FQNEAQ (reference sequence). V shed 5 bases, J shed 0 bases, and the junction held 8 bases outside the gene matches. CDR3 amino acids: CASSPRQGVPSYEQYF. CDR3 nucleotides: TGTGCCAGCAGCCCCAGACAGGGGGTCCCCTCCTACGAGCAGTACTTC.

In its sample, this clone was seen a few times. The V gene is TRBV5-1, the J gene TRBJ1-1; weak D call: TRBD1 (5 bases). The length of the CDR3 is 14 residues. Deletions cut 0 bases from V and 3 bases from J, with 9 bases between. CDR1 and CDR2 from the germline V gene are SGHRS and YFSETQ. In DNA, the CDR3 is TGCGCCAGCAGCTTGGGAGACAGCTACACTGAAGCTTTCTTT. Translation: CASSLGDSYTEAFF.

V and J are TRBV2 and TRBJ1-3; possibly TRBD1 for D (6 bases). The CDR3 spans 16 residues. Per germline, CDR1 SNHLY and CDR2 FYNNEI. V was cut by 7 bases and J by 0 bases, with 16 bases left in between. In nucleotides, the CDR3 is TGTGCCAGCACAGAACAGGGAGGAACCTCTGGAAACACCATATATTTT. Amino acid sequence: CASTEQGGTSGNTIYF.

The genes are TRBV28 and TRBJ2-5; D is possibly TRBD1 or TRBD2 (5 bases each). The V gene lost 4 bases and the J gene lost 5 bases, with 14 bases spanning the gap. The CDR3 is 14 amino acids. CDR1 is MDHEN, CDR2 SYDVKM, per germline. CDR3 sequence reads: CASSSPRGVETQYF. CDR3 in DNA: TGTGCCAGCAGTTCGCCGAGGGGCGTGGAGACCCAGTACTTC.